The 27 T cell receptor beta chains below were found in one sample sequenced in a study of T cell responses to AZD1222 COVID-19 vaccine. Method: immunoSEQ multiplex PCR; TCRdb's copy keeps in-frame clones and lacks some. This table has 120,000 to 150,000 clones, roughly 90% appearing once. Sequencing used peripheral blood, obtained 28 days after the second AZD1222 dose. The receptors were gathered from an adult who received the AZD1222 COVID-19 vaccine.

CDR3 DNA sequence: TGCAGCGCCCAAGAAGGCACAGATACGCAGTATTTT. Encoded protein: CSAQEGTDTQYF. The chain links TRBV29-1 to TRBJ2-3, with D unresolved. Trimming removed 7 bases from V and 1 base from J, with 9 bases in between. The CDR3 runs to 12 residues. Germline loops: CDR1 SQVTM, CDR2 ANQGSEA.

The rearrangement uses TRBV2 and TRBJ1-6; 7 bases fit TRBD1. The CDR3 sequence is 15 residues long. Germline CDR1 is SNHLY and CDR2 is FYNNEI. J gave up 3 bases and V 3 bases, and 2 bases lay outside the gene matches. The CDR3 sequence: CASSDRGNYNSPLHF. The CDR3 DNA follows: TGTGCCAGCAGTGACAGGGGGAACTATAATTCACCCCTCCACTTT.

The table lists this clone with a few counts. Here the CDR3 DNA reads TGTGCCAGCAGCTCGCGAGGGACTAGCGGGGATAATGAGCAGTTCTTC. As protein: CASSSRGTSGDNEQFF. The chain is built from TRBV13 and TRBJ2-1, with 13 bases identical to TRBD2. The CDR3 has 16 amino acids. J gave up 7 bases and V 4 bases, and 7 bases lay outside the gene matches. Germline V gives CDR1 PRHDT, CDR2 FYEKMQ (reference sequence).

The rearrangement links TRBV5-1 to TRBJ2-7; 9 nucleotides agree with TRBD1. The CDR3 sequence is 15 residues long. Trimming at V came to 0 bases and at J to 1 base, leaving 2 bases not matched to a gene. From germline, CDR1 is SGHRS and CDR2 YFSETQ. The CDR3 protein is CASSLGQGGSYEQYF. In DNA form, the CDR3 reads TGCGCCAGCAGCTTGGGACAGGGGGGGTCCTACGAGCAGTACTTC.

The chain carries TRBV27 and TRBJ2-3, with TRBD1 matching 11 bases. The CDR3 is 18 amino acids. The V gene end was trimmed by 8 bases and the J gene end by 3 bases; junction bases not matched to a gene: 16. In germline, CDR1 is MNHEY, CDR2 SMNVEV (reference sequence). The CDR3 DNA is TGTGCCAGCCCTTCCGGGGGACAGGGGGGTTCAGGGACAGATACGCAGTATTTT. It yields the protein CASPSGGQGGSGTDTQYF.

This chain joins TRBV20-1 and TRBJ2-3; 8 nucleotides line up with TRBD2. The CDR3 spans 14 residues. V lost 3 bases to trimming and J lost 1 base; unmatched junction nucleotides: 3. Germline CDR1 and CDR2: DFQATT and SNEGSKA (reference sequence). CDR3 residues: CSASATSGTDTQYF. DNA for the CDR3: TGCAGTGCTAGTGCGACTAGCGGCACAGATACGCAGTATTTT.

This chain joins TRBV12-2 and TRBJ2-1; the DNA was not used to check the table's D call, TRBD2. TRBV12-2 represents a pseudogene. This CDR3 comprises 16 residues. Written as DNA, the CDR3 is TGTGCAAGTCGCTTAGCTGGTAGCGGGAACTACAATGAGCAGTTCTTC. The encoded protein is CASRLAGSGNYNEQFF.

CDR3 nucleotides: TGCGCCAGCAGGGTAAGCGGGAGTCCCGCCAATGAGCAGTTCTTC. Translated, it gives CASRVSGSPANEQFF. The genes are TRBV5-1 and TRBJ2-1; 8 bases line up with TRBD2. Germline V lookup: CDR1 SGHRS, CDR2 YFSETQ. The CDR3 is 15 residues long. The junction had 10 bases not matched to a gene; V was cut back by 5 bases and J by 6 bases. Variable domain in full (rest from reference TRBV5-1 and TRBJ2-1): KAGVTQTPRYLIKTRGQQVTLSCSPISGHRSVSWYQQTPGQGLQFLFEYFSETQRNKGNFPGRFSGRQFSNSRSEMNVSTLELGDSALYLCASRVSGSPANEQFFGPGTRLTVL.

This CDR3 reads CASSLGTGLYEQYF. CDR3 bases: TGTGCCAGCAGCTTAGGGACAGGGCTCTACGAGCAGTACTTC. This chain uses TRBV11-2 with TRBJ2-7, with 8 bases matching TRBD1. V shed 1 base and J 3 bases; nucleotides not matched to a gene: 2. The CDR3 is 14 residues long. Germline CDR1 and CDR2: SGHAT and FQNNGV.

The chain employs TRBV27 and TRBJ2-7, with 7 bases aligning to TRBD2. CDR3 length: 15 residues. The germline gives CDR1 MNHEY, CDR2 SMNVEV (reference sequence). Trimming cost V 4 bases and J 6 bases; bases outside gene matches: 12. CDR3 in amino acids: CASSYSGRGGAEQYF. In DNA, the CDR3 is TGTGCCAGCAGTTATTCAGGGAGGGGCGGGGCCGAGCAGTACTTC.

The chain recombines TRBV5-1 with TRBJ1-3; D might be TRBD1 (6 bases). Germline V gene data show CDR1 as SGHRS and CDR2 as YFSETQ. V was shortened by 6 bases and J by 0 bases, with 19 bases between the two germline ends. The CDR3 has 17 residues. The CDR3, as DNA: TGCGCCAGCACCCCCGTCCCGGGGACACTCTCTGGAAACACCATATATTTT. It encodes CASTPVPGTLSGNTIYF.

The chain uses TRBV4-2 and TRBJ2-2, with D perhaps matching TRBD1 (5 bases). Trimming left V 4 bases short and J 5 bases short, with 20 bases between. In germline, CDR1 is LGHNA, CDR2 YNFKEQ. This CDR3 has 17 amino acids. CDR3 region: CASSRSSSDAGTGELFF. The CDR3 coding sequence is TGTGCCAGCAGCCGAAGCTCGTCGGATGCAGGGACCGGGGAGCTGTTTTTT.

The V gene is TRBV10-3, the J gene TRBJ2-5, with 10 bases matching TRBD1. After removal of 6 bases from V and 3 bases from J, the junction contained 7 bases not matched to a gene. The CDR3 is made up of 15 amino acids. Germline CDR1 reads ENHRY; CDR2 reads SYGVKD. The CDR3 bases are TGTGCCATCAGACGGGACAGGGGAGGGAAAGAGACCCAGTACTTC. This translates into CAIRRDRGGKETQYF.

The chain carries TRBV3-1 (or the pseudogene TRBV3-2) and TRBJ1-4; D is unresolved. Trimming stripped 1 base from V and 8 bases from J, with 14 bases between. Germline CDR1 and CDR2: LGHDT and YNNKEL (reference sequence). This CDR3 has 15 amino acids. The CDR3 loop is CASSQVTGLGEKLFF. As DNA, the CDR3 is TGTGCCAGCAGCCAAGTTACCGGGTTGGGGGAAAAACTGTTTTTT.

The chain is built from TRBV28 and TRBJ1-3; D gene uncertain. The CDR3 contains 14 residues. CDR1 and CDR2 from the germline V gene are MDHEN and SYDVKM. V gave up 6 bases and J gave up 4 bases, with 13 bases separating them. CDR3: CASSPPSTGNTIYF. The CDR3 nucleotides are TGTGCCAGCAGCCCCCCGTCTACCGGAAACACCATATATTTT.

The gene calls are TRBV7-2 and TRBJ1-3; D perhaps matches TRBD1 (5 bases). Trimming took off 8 bases at V and 0 bases at J, with 8 bases between the two ends. The CDR3 is 13 amino acids. CDR1 and CDR2 from the germline V gene are SGHTA and FQGNSA. The CDR3 DNA follows: TGTGCCAGCGGGGCAGCCTCTGGAAACACCATATATTTT. Translation gives CASGAASGNTIYF.

As DNA, the CDR3 is TGTGCCAGCAGTACCGGATACAGGGGAGGAGCTTTCTTT. Translation: CASSTGYRGGAFF. The genes are TRBV6-1 and TRBJ1-1; 7 nucleotides match TRBD1. Looked up from germline, CDR1 is MNHNS and CDR2 is SASEGT. The CDR3 is 13 residues long. J was trimmed by 10 bases and V by 5 bases; bases with no gene match: 10.

The rearrangement uses TRBV6-5 and TRBJ1-6, with 8 positions matching TRBD1. The length of the CDR3 is 13 residues. Germline assignment: CDR1 MNHEY and CDR2 SVGAGI. Germline trimming cut 10 bases from V and 6 bases from J; bases unmatched to any gene: 5. CDR3 DNA: TGTGCCACCGGGACAGGTGTTAATTCACCCCTCCACTTT. Amino acids: CATGTGVNSPLHF.

On this clone: The same CDR3 also results from other DNA sequences found in this sample. This sequence joins TRBV9 and TRBJ1-1; D is unclear. The CDR3 has 14 residues. Deletions cut 0 bases from V and 1 base from J, with 7 bases between. The germline V gene has CDR1 SGDLS and CDR2 YYNGEE. The DNA of the CDR3 is TGTGCCAGCAGCGTAGGACCGGAGAACACTGAAGCTTTCTTT. Protein product: CASSVGPENTEAFF.

The chain couples TRBV15 to TRBJ1-5, with 7 bases lining up with TRBD1. Germline V gives CDR1 LNHNV, CDR2 YYDKDF (reference sequence). J was trimmed by 1 base and V by 5 bases; bases with no gene match: 5. The CDR3 is made up of 15 amino acids. The CDR3 sequence is CATSLTGSSNQPQHF. The CDR3 DNA is TGTGCCACCAGCTTGACAGGGAGCAGCAATCAGCCCCAGCATTTT.

This clone has a single count. The rearrangement joins TRBV29-1 to TRBJ2-3; TRBD2 aligns across 11 bases. With V trimmed by 5 bases and J by 3 bases, 4 bases remained unmatched. Germline V gene data show CDR1 as SQVTM and CDR2 as ANQGSEA. The CDR3 is 14 residues long. The DNA for the CDR3 is TGCAGCGTTCAACTAGCGGGAGTAACAGATACGCAGTATTTT. Its translation is CSVQLAGVTDTQYF.

This rearrangement joins TRBV7-8 to TRBJ2-3; no definite D call. The CDR3 extends over 14 amino acids. Trimming shortened V by 0 bases and J by 2 bases, and 6 bases separated the two germline ends. Germline CDR1 SGHVS, CDR2 FQNEAQ. The CDR3 DNA is TGTGCCAGCAGCTTAGCATCCGACACAGATACGCAGTATTTT. Protein sequence: CASSLASDTDTQYF.

This chain joins TRBV5-1 and TRBJ1-2, with TRBD1 matching 9 bases. The CDR3 has 17 residues. Germline CDR1 and CDR2: SGHRS and YFSETQ. Trimming cost V 5 bases and J 2 bases; bases outside gene matches: 13. CDR3 bases: TGCGCCAGCAGTCCCGGGACAGGGTCCATAGAGAACTATGGCTACACCTTC. Translated, it gives CASSPGTGSIENYGYTF.

This clone turned up a few times. The rearrangement links TRBV11-2 to TRBJ1-3, with D possibly TRBD1 on 5 matching bases. The V and J ends lost 1 base and 6 bases respectively, with 10 bases between them. This CDR3 has 14 residues. Looked up from germline, CDR1 is SGHAT and CDR2 is FQNNGV. The CDR3 reads CASSLAGTLNTIYF. CDR3 coding DNA: TGTGCCAGCAGCTTAGCCGGGACGTTAAACACCATATATTTT.

The chain uses TRBV7-9 and TRBJ2-3; TRBD1 agrees at 11 bases. There are 15 residues in the CDR3. Germline V gene data show CDR1 as SEHNR and CDR2 as FQNEAQ (reference sequence). J gave up 4 bases and V 5 bases, and 5 bases lay outside the gene matches. For the CDR3, the DNA is TGTGCCAGCAGCCCCGGGACAGGGGGATCAGATACGCAGTATTTT. As protein: CASSPGTGGSDTQYF.

This clone was recorded only once. The rearrangement joins TRBV27 to TRBJ1-5; no clear D gene. The CDR3 contains 14 residues. Trimming left V 10 bases short and J 3 bases short, with 16 bases between. Germline CDR1 MNHEY, CDR2 SMNVEV (reference sequence). The CDR3 sequence: CATFRRGHNQPQHF. In nucleotides, the CDR3 is TGTGCCACATTCAGGAGAGGCCACAATCAGCCCCAGCATTTT.

The chain is built from TRBV6-6 and TRBJ2-7; 10 nucleotides match TRBD2. V was clipped by 5 bases and J by 9 bases; unmatched bases: 19. Per germline, CDR1 MNHNY and CDR2 SVGAGI (reference sequence). This CDR3 has 17 residues. The CDR3 region is CASSPRGGSGGSSGQYV. CDR3 nucleotides: TGTGCCAGCAGTCCCCGGGGGGGTAGCGGGGGGAGCTCCGGGCAGTACGTC.